Described below is a single TCR beta chain sequence and its context. The CDR3 has 16 residues. Trimming took off 3 bases at V and 0 bases at J, with 15 bases between the two ends. Looked up from germline, CDR1 is MNHEY and CDR2 is SVGAGI. These data are taken from a study of blood T cell repertoires in COVID-19. Generated by immunoSEQ multiplex PCR, the TCRdb table keeps only in-frame clones and is missing some. The table shows more than 300,000 clones, with approximately 92% occurring only once. The receptor was isolated from a woman in her twenties or thirties who had recovered from COVID-19. This sequence joins TRBV6-5 and TRBJ2-7, with D possibly being TRBD2 (5 bases). The specimen was PBMCs or T cells enriched from blood (not recorded which). This CDR3 is CASSYSAGGSSYEQYF. CDR3 sequence (DNA): TGTGCCAGCAGTTATAGCGCGGGTGGTAGCTCCTACGAGCAGTACTTC.